This T cell receptor beta chain was observed in a study of T cell changes during pregnancy in multiple sclerosis. A few counts support this clone. This table comes from immunoSEQ multiplex PCR, and its TCRdb copy is limited to in-frame clones, with some not included. Of over 70,000 clones listed, approximately 94% were seen once; the top ten hold about 0.84%. Source: peripheral blood, taken in the third trimester of pregnancy. This receptor was identified in a female donor with multiple sclerosis, enrolled in a pregnancy study.

The CDR3 region has the DNA TGTGCCAGCCTAAGGAACACTGAAGCTTTCTTT. It is translated as CASLRNTEAFF. The chain recombines TRBV2 with TRBJ1-1; D uncertain. V was clipped by 8 bases and J by 1 base, with 5 bases between them. The CDR3 has 11 amino acids. Germline V gene lookup returns CDR1 SNHLY and CDR2 FYNNEI.